This T cell receptor (beta chain) was found in a study of shared clonotypes between healthy human individuals. Study summary: In total, the donors were a couple of women and a few men aged 18 to 49.

Adult donors, all healthy and HIV-negative, had no recent acute infections or vaccinations. The CDR3 is 13 amino acids. Germline V gene sequence: CDR1 SNHLY, CDR2 FYNNEI. Only in-frame clones appear in the TCRdb table, and some are missing; sequencing was by immunoSEQ multiplex PCR. The table shows 2 million to 3 million clones, with roughly nine tenths occurring only once. The chain has TRBV2 and TRBJ2-5, with D tentatively TRBD1 (6 bases). The J call may be mistaken, given a closer DNA end match to TRBJ2-7. This clonotype was sampled from a man younger than 35 in good health. The sample consisted of naive CD4+ T cells sorted from blood. Sample subset: CD45RA+ positively selected. The CDR3 nucleotides are TGTGCCAGCACACGGGACATCACCTACGAGCAGTACTTC. Residues: CASTRDITYEQYF.